This entry lists 15 T cell receptor beta chains sequenced from one sample in a study of monozygotic twins with inflammatory bowel disease. TCRdb reprocessed the 5' RACE reads and reports one entry per CDR3 protein, with no DNA. The sample table includes a few hundred thousand distinct CDR3 sequences. What was sequenced was blood. Receptors were obtained from a human donor with ulcerative colitis or Crohn's disease, or a healthy co-twin of an affected twin (not recorded which).

This chain joins TRBV18 and TRBJ2-3; the TCRdb call, TRBD2, lacks DNA for checking. Germline CDR1 reads KGHSH; CDR2 reads LQKENI. The CDR3 loop spans 18 amino acids. The CDR3 loop is CASSPPAGGAGITDTQYF.

The V gene is TRBV5-8, the J gene TRBJ2-7; there is no DNA to check the TCRdb D call of TRBD1. The germline V gene has CDR1 SGHTS and CDR2 YDEGEE. CDR3 length: 14 amino acids. This CDR3 is CASSLRRGVYEQYF.

The chain joins TRBV12-3 or TRBV12-4 to TRBJ2-5; the TCRdb D gene call, TRBD2, has no DNA to confirm it. This CDR3 is built from 14 residues. This chain's CDR3 is CASSPPDSQETQYF.

The chain joins TRBV29-1 to TRBJ2-3. This CDR3 contains 15 residues. Germline V gene lookup returns CDR1 SQVTM and CDR2 ANQGSEA. CDR3 loop: CSVVEKGWDTDTQYF.

The genes are TRBV27 and TRBJ1-2; TCRdb picks TRBD1, but there is no DNA to check that call. CDR1 is MNHEY and CDR2 is SMNVEV in the germline V gene (reference sequence). The CDR3 has 14 residues. CDR3: CASSLRGENYGYTF.

V is TRBV20-1 and J is TRBJ1-6. This CDR3 comprises 14 residues. Germline V lookup: CDR1 DFQATT, CDR2 SNEGSKA (reference sequence). CDR3 protein: CGAIQPGPNSPLHF.

The chain links TRBV2 to TRBJ2-7; as DNA is missing, the TRBD1 call by TCRdb cannot be tested. Germline V CDR1 and CDR2: SNHLY, FYNNEI. The CDR3 spans 12 residues. The CDR3 region is CASTLMRTVQYF.

The CDR3 spells CSAWEGANVLTF. The chain is built from TRBV20-1 and TRBJ2-6; TCRdb gives TRBD2 as the D gene, but with no DNA this cannot be confirmed. The CDR3 contains 12 residues. Germline CDR1 is DFQATT and CDR2 is SNEGSKA (reference sequence).

The chain uses TRBV7-2 and TRBJ2-7; TCRdb proposes TRBD2, but this gene call is untestable without DNA. The germline V gene encodes CDR1 SGHTA and CDR2 FQGNSA. The CDR3 totals 14 residues. The CDR3 loop reads CASSVGLERYEQYF.

The gene calls are TRBV5-1 and TRBJ2-6; checking the TCRdb D call of TRBD1 is not possible without DNA. The CDR3 covers 15 residues. Per the germline V gene, CDR1 is SGHRS and CDR2 is YFSETQ. The CDR3 loop reads CASNEGGTGANVLTF.

The chain has TRBV12-3 or TRBV12-4 and TRBJ2-4; TCRdb returns TRBD1, unconfirmable since there is no DNA. The CDR3 runs to 15 residues. This CDR3 reads CASQTARGDKNIQYF.

The V gene is TRBV5-1, the J gene TRBJ1-1; the D call of TRBD1 rests on TCRdb alone, since no DNA is present to check it. CDR1 SGHRS and CDR2 YFSETQ come from the germline V gene. The CDR3 extends over 15 amino acids. The CDR3: CASSQTTGLNTEAFF.

This sequence joins TRBV27 and TRBJ1-1; TCRdb indicates TRBD1, and absent DNA this call remains unverified. There are 15 residues in the CDR3. Per germline, CDR1 MNHEY and CDR2 SMNVEV (reference sequence). The CDR3: CASSSRGRGKAEAFF.

The J gene is TRBJ1-1, the V gene TRBV5-5. Germline loops: CDR1 SGHKS, CDR2 YYEKEE (reference sequence). The CDR3 runs to 13 residues. CDR3 sequence: CASSLGGRNEAFF.

V and J are TRBV7-2 and TRBJ2-5; the D call of TRBD2 rests on TCRdb alone, since no DNA is present to check it. CDR1 SGHTA and CDR2 FQGNSA come from the germline V gene. The CDR3 loop spans 13 amino acids. Here the CDR3 reads CASAERSLGTQYF.